Ten or more counts support the clone carrying this TCR beta chain. TCRdb recomputed calls from the RT-PCR reads with MiXCR, one row per CDR3 protein. The sample lists fewer than 800,000 distinct CDR3 sequences, about 14% seen once, with roughly 3.9% in the top ten. CDR1 and CDR2 (germline): ENHRY, SYGVKD. CDR3 size: 14 residues. V was trimmed by 0 bases and J by 2 bases, leaving 6 bases between them. This sequence originates from a female donor in good health, serving as a healthy control. Sample: memory CD4+ T cells from blood. The chain couples TRBV10-3 to TRBJ2-3; D unclear. As DNA, the CDR3 is TGTGCCATCAGTGAGTCTGTCTCCACAGATACGCAGTATTTT. Translated: CAISESVSTDTQYF.